Listed below are T cell receptor beta chains from one sample, sequenced in a study of blood T cells in healthy people across ages. TCRdb re-called the 5' RACE reads through MiXCR, storing one row per CDR3 protein. The sample has 1.5 million to 2 million distinct CDR3 sequences; about 50% are singletons. The sample was blood. Receptors were obtained from a woman aged 40 to 50 in good health. The CDR3 runs from the conserved cysteine through the conserved F or W. The order of the fields is clone size, J gene, CDR3 length, V gene, D gene, CDR3 protein, CDR3 DNA. D genes are given only for firm matches. For some rows the clone size is stated as once, few or many, or as a class when expanded; others skip it.

few	TRBJ2-1	17	TRBV4-3	TRBD2	CASSQGAGGSSYNEQFF	TGCGCCAGCAGCCAGGGGGCGGGGGGGAGCTCCTACAATGAGCAGTTCTTC
few	TRBJ2-7	15	TRBV4-1	TRBD1	CASSQGAGGTDEQYF	TGCGCCAGCAGCCAAGGAGCAGGGGGAACGGACGAGCAGTACTTC
-	TRBJ2-7	12	TRBV2	-	CVSDLIWGEQYF	TGTGTCAGCGACCTGATTTGGGGCGAGCAGTACTTC
-	TRBJ1-1	13	TRBV20-1	-	CSASSPSNTEAFF	TGCAGTGCTAGTTCCCCCTCGAACACTGAAGCTTTCTTT
few	TRBJ2-3	15	TRBV24-1	TRBD2	CATSERTSGTDTQYF	TGTGCCACCAGTGAGCGAACTAGCGGCACAGATACGCAGTATTTT
few	TRBJ2-7	11	TRBV10-3	-	CAIQESYEQYF	TGTGCCATCCAGGAGTCCTACGAGCAGTACTTC
-	TRBJ2-2	13	TRBV20-1	-	CSAFMPHTGELFF	TGCAGTGCATTTATGCCACACACCGGGGAGCTGTTTTTT
-	TRBJ2-3	16	TRBV14	-	CASSMQQGIGTDTQYF	TGTGCCAGCAGTATGCAACAGGGTATAGGCACAGATACGCAGTATTTT
few	TRBJ2-1	14	TRBV20-1	-	CSAPKGGSYNEQFF	TGCAGTGCCCCAAAGGGGGGTTCCTACAATGAGCAGTTCTTC
-	TRBJ2-7	13	TRBV28	TRBD1	CASSWGQGHEQYF	TGTGCCAGCAGCTGGGGACAGGGCCACGAGCAGTACTTC
few	TRBJ2-5	17	TRBV4-3	TRBD1	CASSQERRDRGLETQYF	TGCGCCAGCAGCCAAGAAAGGAGGGACAGGGGGCTGGAGACCCAGTACTTC
few	TRBJ2-7	15	TRBV27	TRBD1	CASSPRDRPTYEQYF	TGTGCCAGCAGTCCCCGGGACAGGCCTACCTACGAGCAGTACTTC
-	TRBJ2-7	12	TRBV27	-	CASSLLGNGQYF	TGTGCCAGCAGTTTATTGGGGAATGGGCAGTACTTC
-	TRBJ1-5	16	TRBV7-2	-	CASSLESASTHQPQHF	TGTGCCAGCAGCTTAGAGTCCGCGTCGACTCATCAGCCCCAGCATTTT
few	TRBJ2-7	14	TRBV6-1	-	CASSGTDRVYEQYF	TGTGCCAGCAGTGGTACGGACAGAGTTTACGAGCAGTACTTC
-	TRBJ2-5	16	TRBV7-9	TRBD2	CASSFAGTSEQETQYF	TGTGCCAGCAGCTTCGCCGGGACTAGCGAGCAAGAGACCCAGTACTTC
-	TRBJ2-3	16	TRBV5-1	-	CASSLMPSASTDTQYF	TGCGCCAGCAGCTTGATGCCTAGCGCTAGCACAGATACGCAGTATTTT
few	TRBJ1-2	13	TRBV6-5	TRBD1	CASSRTGTQGYTF	TGTGCCAGCAGTCGGACAGGGACTCAAGGCTACACCTTC
-	TRBJ2-7	16	TRBV6-5	-	CASSYDHRDPRYEQYF	TGTGCCAGCAGTTACGACCACAGGGATCCCCGCTACGAGCAGTACTTC
few	TRBJ2-4	14	TRBV7-9	TRBD2	CASSQIRTSDIQYF	TGTGCCAGCAGCCAAATTAGGACTAGCGACATTCAGTACTTC
-	TRBJ2-3	17	TRBV15	TRBD2	CATSRALAGASTDTQYF	TGTGCCACCAGCAGAGCGTTAGCGGGGGCCAGCACAGATACGCAGTATTTT
once	TRBJ2-3	14	TRBV29-1	TRBD2	CSVPAGGPADTQYF	TGCAGCGTCCCTGCGGGGGGGCCAGCAGATACGCAGTATTTT
-	TRBJ2-3	17	TRBV10-3	TRBD2	CATSESQLAGITDTQYF	TGTGCCACCAGTGAGTCCCAACTAGCGGGGATCACAGATACGCAGTATTTT
-	TRBJ2-5	15	TRBV20-1	TRBD2	CSASRGTSTVETQYF	TGCAGTGCTAGTCGCGGGACTAGCACCGTAGAGACCCAGTACTTC
-	TRBJ2-5	13	TRBV9	-	CASIRGLRETQYF	TGTGCCAGCATTCGGGGGCTTCGAGAGACCCAGTACTTC
-	TRBJ2-3	15	TRBV10-3	TRBD2	CAISESGLAADTQYF	TGTGCCATCAGTGAGTCTGGACTAGCAGCAGATACGCAGTATTTT
few	TRBJ2-1	15	TRBV5-1	TRBD1	CASSITGGPYNEQFF	TGCGCCAGCAGCATAACAGGGGGCCCCTACAATGAGCAGTTCTTC
-	TRBJ2-1	14	TRBV20-1	TRBD2	CSASRTSASGEQFF	TGCAGTGCTAGTCGGACTAGCGCCTCTGGTGAGCAGTTCTTC
-	TRBJ1-2	12	TRBV29-1	-	CSVEWMAGGYTF	TGCAGCGTTGAATGGATGGCAGGTGGCTACACCTTC
few	TRBJ2-1	12	TRBV20-1	TRBD2	CSARASGGMQFF	TGCAGTGCTAGAGCTAGCGGGGGCATGCAGTTCTTC
-	TRBJ2-1	17	TRBV11-2	TRBD2	CASSTERGGSLLDEQFF	TGTGCCAGCAGCACCGAGCGGGGGGGCTCCCTCCTCGATGAGCAGTTCTTC
-	TRBJ1-6	15	TRBV6-6	TRBD1	CASSPSDRGNSPLHF	TGTGCCAGCAGCCCTTCCGACAGGGGAAATTCACCCCTCCACTTT
once	TRBJ1-4	13	TRBV7-9	-	CASSVTKNEKLFF	TGTGCCAGCAGCGTAACAAAGAATGAAAAACTGTTTTTT
-	TRBJ1-2	16	TRBV4-3	-	CASSQDRGSLIYGYTF	TGCGCCAGCAGCCAAGATAGGGGGAGCCTTATCTATGGCTACACCTTC
few	TRBJ2-5	13	TRBV27	-	CASSGWGEETQYF	TGTGCCAGCAGTGGTTGGGGGGAAGAGACCCAGTACTTC
few	TRBJ2-5	13	TRBV7-2	-	CASNYRNRETQYF	TGTGCCAGCAACTACCGAAATCGAGAGACCCAGTACTTC